These 10 T cell receptor beta chains share one sample of origin, sequenced in a study of blood T cell repertoires in COVID-19. Only in-frame clones appear in the TCRdb table, and some are missing; sequencing was by immunoSEQ multiplex PCR. The sample consists of about 260,000 clones, about 83% of them appearing once. Sequenced sample: PBMCs or T cells enriched from blood (not recorded which). The receptors derive from a woman in her forties or fifties who had recovered from COVID-19.

The gene calls are TRBV11-2 and TRBJ2-3; possibly TRBD1 for D (6 bases). This CDR3 is 16 amino acids long. Germline CDR1 is SGHAT and CDR2 is FQNNGV. The V end was cut by 3 bases, the J end by 0 bases, with 13 bases between. CDR3 nucleotides: TGTGCCAGCAGCTTGACAGGACTCACTAGCACAGATACGCAGTATTTT. This gives the protein CASSLTGLTSTDTQYF.

The CDR3 spells CATVLGQGNKEPQHF. CDR3 coding DNA: TGTGCCACCGTCCTGGGACAGGGGAATAAGGAGCCCCAGCATTTT. The genes are TRBV15 and TRBJ1-5; the match to TRBD1 covers 10 bases. This CDR3 has 15 amino acids. J lost 8 bases, V lost 8 bases, and 12 bases had no gene match. Per the germline V gene, CDR1 is LNHNV and CDR2 is YYDKDF (reference sequence).

CDR3 sequence reads: CASSQTPQGYSYNEQFF. The DNA of the CDR3 is TGTGCCAGCTCACAAACCCCCCAGGGATACTCCTACAATGAGCAGTTCTTC. V gene TRBV18 combines with J gene TRBJ2-1, with D tentatively TRBD1 (5 bases). The CDR3 runs 17 residues. V gave up 4 bases and J gave up 0 bases, with 16 bases separating them. Germline assignment: CDR1 KGHSH and CDR2 LQKENI. The full variable domain, with the rest looked up from reference TRBV18 and TRBJ2-1, is NAGVMQNPRHLVRRRGQEARLRCSPMKGHSHVYWYRQLPEEGLKFMVYLQKENIIDESGMPKERFSAEFPKEGPSILRIQQVVRGDSAAYFCASSQTPQGYSYNEQFFGPGTRLTVL.

This clone was seen just once. The chain joins TRBV5-5 to TRBJ1-5; D possibly corresponds to TRBD1 (5 bases). The CDR3 consists of 15 residues. Trimming left V 0 bases short and J 4 bases short, with 11 bases between. Germline values: CDR1 SGHKS, CDR2 YYEKEE (reference sequence). CDR3 protein: CASSLAGIINQPQHF. CDR3 bases: TGTGCCAGCAGCTTGGCAGGGATAATAAATCAGCCCCAGCATTTT.

The chain has TRBV11-2 and TRBJ2-5; 9 nucleotides line up with TRBD2. Trimming at V came to 3 bases and at J to 3 bases, leaving 14 bases not matched to a gene. From germline, CDR1 is SGHAT and CDR2 FQNNGV. The CDR3 length is 18 residues. CDR3 region: CASSLGSVAGVEKETQYF. Here the CDR3 DNA reads TGTGCCAGCAGCTTGGGTTCGGTAGCGGGAGTGGAGAAAGAGACCCAGTACTTC. Full variable domain (missing parts from reference TRBV11-2 and TRBJ2-5): EAGVAQSPRYKIIEKRQSVAFWCNPISGHATLYWYQQILGQGPKLLIQFQNNGVVDDSQLPKDRFSAERLKGVDSTLKIQPAKLEDSAVYLCASSLGSVAGVEKETQYFGPGTRLLVL.

This clone was detected only once. The V and J genes are TRBV3-1 (or the pseudogene TRBV3-2) and TRBJ2-7; a possible D gene is TRBD1 (6 bases). Germline lookup yields CDR1 LGHDT and CDR2 YNNKEL (reference sequence). Trimming removed 4 bases at V and 2 bases at J, with 9 bases between. The CDR3 spans 13 residues. The CDR3 bases are TGTGCCAGCAGCCCGACAGGAACCTACGAGCAGTACTTC. Protein: CASSPTGTYEQYF.

The chain carries TRBV28 and TRBJ2-1, with TRBD2 identical over 12 bases. J lost 10 bases, V lost 7 bases, and 14 bases had no gene match. Germline CDR1 is MDHEN and CDR2 is SYDVKM. The CDR3 has 16 amino acids. The DNA of the CDR3 is TGTGCCAGCACCTCCCCCGCTAGCGGGAGGGCCGGGGAGCAGTTCTTC. It codes for CASTSPASGRAGEQFF. Looking up the rest from reference TRBV28 and TRBJ2-1 gives the full variable domain: DVKVTQSSRYLVKRTGEKVFLECVQDMDHENMFWYRQDPGLGLRLIYFSYDVKMKEKGDIPEGYSVSREKKERFSLILESASTNQTSMYLCASTSPASGRAGEQFFGPGTRLTVL.

Only one count was recorded for this clone. The chain combines TRBV6-1 with TRBJ1-2; D not certain. Germline V gene data show CDR1 as MNHNS and CDR2 as SASEGT. This CDR3 has 12 residues. Trimming left V 11 bases short and J 2 bases short, with 12 bases between. CDR3 DNA sequence: TGTGCCTCGGGAGACGGGAACTATGGCTACACCTTC. Its protein is CASGDGNYGYTF.

The gene calls are TRBV2 and TRBJ2-6, with D possibly matching TRBD2 (6 bases). The length of the CDR3 is 14 residues. V lost 8 bases and J 3 bases, leaving 11 bases between the germline ends. CDR1 is SNHLY, CDR2 FYNNEI, per germline. The CDR3 reads CASGRMGGANVLTF. The CDR3 DNA reads as TGTGCCAGCGGGAGGATGGGTGGGGCCAACGTCCTGACTTTC.

V gene TRBV18 combines with J gene TRBJ2-7, with 9 bases fitting TRBD1. The CDR3 runs 16 residues. The V gene end was trimmed by 0 bases and the J gene end by 3 bases; junction bases not matched to a gene: 6. CDR1 and CDR2 (germline): KGHSH, LQKENI. The CDR3 loop is CASSPPPGTGLYEQYF. CDR3 DNA: TGTGCCAGCTCACCACCACCAGGGACAGGGCTCTACGAGCAGTACTTC.